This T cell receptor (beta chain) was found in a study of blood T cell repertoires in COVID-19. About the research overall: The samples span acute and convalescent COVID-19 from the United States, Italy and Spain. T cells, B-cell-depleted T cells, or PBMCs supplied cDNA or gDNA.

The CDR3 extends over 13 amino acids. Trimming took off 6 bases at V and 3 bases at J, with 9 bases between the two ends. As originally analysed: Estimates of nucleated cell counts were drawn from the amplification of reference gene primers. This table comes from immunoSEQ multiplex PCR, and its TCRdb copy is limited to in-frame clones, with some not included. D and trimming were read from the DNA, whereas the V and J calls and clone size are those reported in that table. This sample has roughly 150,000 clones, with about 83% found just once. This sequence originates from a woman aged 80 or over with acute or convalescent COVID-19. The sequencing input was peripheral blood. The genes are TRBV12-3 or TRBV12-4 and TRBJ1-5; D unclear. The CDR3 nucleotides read TGTGCCAGCAGAAACAGTAACAATCAGCCCCAGCATTTT. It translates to CASRNSNNQPQHF.